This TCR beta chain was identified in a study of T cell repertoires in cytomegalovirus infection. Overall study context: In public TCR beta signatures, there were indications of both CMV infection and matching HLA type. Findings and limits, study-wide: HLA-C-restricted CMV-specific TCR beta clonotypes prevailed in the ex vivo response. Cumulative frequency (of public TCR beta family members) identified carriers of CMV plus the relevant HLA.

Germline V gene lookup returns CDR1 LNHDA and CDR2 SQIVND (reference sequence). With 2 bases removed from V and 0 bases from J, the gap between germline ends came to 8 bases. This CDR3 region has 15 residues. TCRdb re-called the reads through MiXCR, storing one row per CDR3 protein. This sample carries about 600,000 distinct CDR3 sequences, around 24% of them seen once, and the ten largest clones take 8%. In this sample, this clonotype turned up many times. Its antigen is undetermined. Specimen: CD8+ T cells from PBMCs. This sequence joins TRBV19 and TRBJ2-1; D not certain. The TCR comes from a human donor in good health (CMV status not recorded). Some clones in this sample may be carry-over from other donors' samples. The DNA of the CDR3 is TGTGCCAGTAGTATAAAACCCTTCTCCTACAATGAGCAGTTCTTC. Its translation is CASSIKPFSYNEQFF.